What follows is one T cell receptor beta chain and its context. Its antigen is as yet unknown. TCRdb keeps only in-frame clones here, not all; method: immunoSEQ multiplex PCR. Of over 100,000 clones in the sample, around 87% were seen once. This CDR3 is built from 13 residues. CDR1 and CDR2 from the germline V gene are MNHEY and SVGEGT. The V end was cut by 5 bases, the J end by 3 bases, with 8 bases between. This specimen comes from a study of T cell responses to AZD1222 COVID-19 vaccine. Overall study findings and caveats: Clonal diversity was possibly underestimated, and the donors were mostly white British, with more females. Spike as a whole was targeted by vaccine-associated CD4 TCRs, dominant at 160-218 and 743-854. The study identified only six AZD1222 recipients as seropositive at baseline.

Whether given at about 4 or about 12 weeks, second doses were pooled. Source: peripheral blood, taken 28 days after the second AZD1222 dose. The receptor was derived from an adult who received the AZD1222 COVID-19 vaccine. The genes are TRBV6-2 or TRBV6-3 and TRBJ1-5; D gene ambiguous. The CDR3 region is CASSTRHNQPQHF. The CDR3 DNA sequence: TGTGCCAGCAGTACTCGGCACAATCAGCCCCAGCATTTT.